The 7 T cell receptor beta chains below come from one sample, sequenced in a study of blood T cell repertoires in COVID-19. The method was immunoSEQ multiplex PCR; TCRdb's version includes in-frame clones alone and lacks a portion of them. The top ten hold around 3.2% of the sample, which has 200,000 to 250,000 clones, 85% to 90% seen once. The sample was PBMCs or T cells enriched from blood (not recorded which). Every receptor here comes from a woman aged 18-29 years in a cohort exposed to, infected with or recovered from COVID-19 (not recorded which).

The J gene is TRBJ2-5, the V gene TRBV3-1 (or the pseudogene TRBV3-2); tentative D call: TRBD2 (5 bases). This CDR3 has 15 amino acids. Germline V gene lookup returns CDR1 LGHDT and CDR2 YNNKEL (reference sequence). V gave up 2 bases and J gave up 5 bases, with 15 bases separating them. The CDR3 protein is CASSQTGSAAETQYF. The CDR3 nucleotides read TGTGCCAGCAGCCAAACGGGGTCGGCTGCTGAGACCCAGTACTTC.

This clone was detected once. The chain uses TRBV4-1 and TRBJ2-3; D remains unclear. In germline, CDR1 is MGHRA, CDR2 YSYEKL. Deletions cut 0 bases from V and 10 bases from J, with 8 bases between. The CDR3 is 12 amino acids. The CDR3 region has the DNA TGCGCCAGCAGCCAAGAAGTTAGTGCGCAGTATTTT. Its translation: CASSQEVSAQYF.

The V gene is TRBV14, the J gene TRBJ1-6; TRBD1 aligns across 9 bases. The ends lost 2 bases at V and 7 bases at J; junction bases unmatched: 3. The length of the CDR3 is 15 residues. The V gene's germline CDR1 is SGHDN and CDR2 FVKESK. CDR3 residues: CASSQQTGGNSPLHF. The CDR3 nucleotides read TGTGCCAGCAGCCAACAGACAGGGGGGAATTCACCCCTCCACTTT. Filled out from reference TRBV14 and TRBJ1-6, the complete variable domain reads EAGVTQFPSHSVIEKGQTVTLRCDPISGHDNLYWYRRVMGKEIKFLLHFVKESKQDESGMPNNRFLAERTGGTYSTLKVQPAELEDSGVYFCASSQQTGGNSPLHFGNGTRLTVT.

The rearrangement joins TRBV11-3 to TRBJ2-1; D is uncertain. This CDR3 spans 15 amino acids. V lost 5 bases, J lost 0 bases, and 11 bases lay in between. Germline V gene sequence: CDR1 SGHNT, CDR2 YENEEA. The CDR3 DNA is TGTGCCAGCAGCCCCTTTCGTAGCTCCTACAATGAGCAGTTCTTC. Its translation is CASSPFRSSYNEQFF.

The CDR3 DNA follows: TGCGCCAGCAGCTCCGGGACAGCAACAAACTATGGCTACACCTTC. Translating gives CASSSGTATNYGYTF. The V and J genes are TRBV5-1 and TRBJ1-2, with 7 bases identical to TRBD1. The V gene's germline CDR1 is SGHRS and CDR2 YFSETQ. J was trimmed by 2 bases and V by 3 bases; bases with no gene match: 7. CDR3 length equals 15 residues.

V and J are TRBV5-4 and TRBJ2-1; D remains unclear. The V gene's germline CDR1 is SGHNT and CDR2 YYREEE (reference sequence). Trimming removed 2 bases from V and 0 bases from J, with 6 bases in between. The CDR3 sequence is 14 residues long. The CDR3 loop reads CASSFSGSYNEQFF. In nucleotides, the CDR3 is TGTGCCAGCAGCTTCTCCGGCTCCTACAATGAGCAGTTCTTC.

V gene TRBV2 combines with J gene TRBJ2-3, with 8 bases identical to TRBD2. This CDR3 spans 13 amino acids. The germline CDR1 and CDR2 sequences are SNHLY and FYNNEI. Losses at the gene ends were 8 bases for V and 6 bases for J; bases not matched to a gene: 7. CDR3 amino acids: CASGSGSGDTQYF. The DNA of the CDR3 is TGTGCCAGCGGGAGCGGGAGCGGTGATACGCAGTATTTT.